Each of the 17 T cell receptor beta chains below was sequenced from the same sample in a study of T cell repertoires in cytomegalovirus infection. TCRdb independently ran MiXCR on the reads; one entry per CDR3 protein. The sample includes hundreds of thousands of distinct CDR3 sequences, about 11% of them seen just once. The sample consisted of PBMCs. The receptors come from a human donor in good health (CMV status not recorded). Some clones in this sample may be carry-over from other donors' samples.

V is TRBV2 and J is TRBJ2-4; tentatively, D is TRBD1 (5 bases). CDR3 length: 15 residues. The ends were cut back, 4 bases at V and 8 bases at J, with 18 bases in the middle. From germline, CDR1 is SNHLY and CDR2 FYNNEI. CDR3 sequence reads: CASSVRASVGDIQYF. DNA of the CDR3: TGTGCCAGCAGTGTAAGAGCCTCAGTAGGGGACATTCAGTACTTC. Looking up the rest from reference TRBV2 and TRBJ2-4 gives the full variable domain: EPEVTQTPSHQVTQMGQEVILRCVPISNHLYFYWYRQILGQKVEFLVSFYNNEISEKSEIFDDQFSVERPDGSNFTLKIRSTKLEDSAMYFCASSVRASVGDIQYFGAGTRLSVL.

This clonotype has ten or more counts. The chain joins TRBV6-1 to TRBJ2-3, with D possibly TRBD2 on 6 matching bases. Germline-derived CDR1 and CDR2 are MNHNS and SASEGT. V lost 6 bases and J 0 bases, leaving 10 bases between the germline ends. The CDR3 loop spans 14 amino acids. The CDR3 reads CASRTGDSTDTQYF. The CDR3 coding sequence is TGTGCCAGCAGGACGGGGGATAGCACAGATACGCAGTATTTT.

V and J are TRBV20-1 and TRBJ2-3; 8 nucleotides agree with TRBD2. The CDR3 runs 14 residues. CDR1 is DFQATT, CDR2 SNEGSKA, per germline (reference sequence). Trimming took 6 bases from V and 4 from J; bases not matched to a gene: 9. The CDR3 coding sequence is TGCAGTGCGAAAAAGTCACTAGCGGCAGATACGCAGTATTTT. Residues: CSAKKSLAADTQYF.

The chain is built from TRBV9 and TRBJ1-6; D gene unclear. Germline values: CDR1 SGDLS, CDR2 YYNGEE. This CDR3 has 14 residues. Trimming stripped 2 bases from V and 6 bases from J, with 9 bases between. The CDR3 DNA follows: TGTGCCAGCAGCGTTCTAGGCTCTAATTCACCCCTCCACTTT. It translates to CASSVLGSNSPLHF.

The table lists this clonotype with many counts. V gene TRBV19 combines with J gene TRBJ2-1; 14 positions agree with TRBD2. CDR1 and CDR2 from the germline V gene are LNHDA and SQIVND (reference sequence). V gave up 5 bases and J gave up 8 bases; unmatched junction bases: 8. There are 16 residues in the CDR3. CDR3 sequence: CASSDRGTSGSDEQFF. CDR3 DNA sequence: TGTGCCAGTAGTGACCGCGGGACTAGCGGGAGTGATGAGCAGTTCTTC.

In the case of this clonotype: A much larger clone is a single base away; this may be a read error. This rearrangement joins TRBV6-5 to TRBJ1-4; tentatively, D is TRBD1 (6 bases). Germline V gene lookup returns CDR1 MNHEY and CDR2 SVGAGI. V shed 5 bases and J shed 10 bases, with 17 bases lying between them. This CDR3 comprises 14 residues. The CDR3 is CASSDQGRGVKLFF. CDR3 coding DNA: TGTGCCAGCAGTGACCAGGGGAGAGGAGTAAAACTGTTTTTT.

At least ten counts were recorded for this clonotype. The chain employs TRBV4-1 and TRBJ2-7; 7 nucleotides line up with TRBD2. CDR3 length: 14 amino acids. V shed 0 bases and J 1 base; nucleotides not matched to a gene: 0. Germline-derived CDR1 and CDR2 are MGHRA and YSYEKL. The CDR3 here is CASSQELASYEQYF. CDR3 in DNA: TGCGCCAGCAGCCAAGAACTAGCGTCCTACGAGCAGTACTTC.

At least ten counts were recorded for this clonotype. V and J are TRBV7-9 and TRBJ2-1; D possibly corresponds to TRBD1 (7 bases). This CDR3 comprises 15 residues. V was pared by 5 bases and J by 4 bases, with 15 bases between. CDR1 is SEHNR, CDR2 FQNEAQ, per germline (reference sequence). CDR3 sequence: CASSRQGLRYNEQFF. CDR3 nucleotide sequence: TGTGCCAGCAGCCGACAGGGACTGAGGTACAATGAGCAGTTCTTC.

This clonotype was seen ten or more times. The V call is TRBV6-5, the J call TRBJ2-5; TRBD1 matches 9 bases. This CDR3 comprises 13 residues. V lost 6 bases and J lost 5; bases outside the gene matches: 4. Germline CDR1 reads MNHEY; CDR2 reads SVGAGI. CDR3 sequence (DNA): TGTGCCAGCAGCAGGGACAGGGACGAGACCCAGTACTTC. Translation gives CASSRDRDETQYF.

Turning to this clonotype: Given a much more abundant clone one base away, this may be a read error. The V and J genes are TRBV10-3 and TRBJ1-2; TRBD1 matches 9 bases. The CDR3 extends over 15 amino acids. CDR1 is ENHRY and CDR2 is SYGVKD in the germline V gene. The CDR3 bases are TGTGCCTTCAGTGACCGCGACAGGGGGGACTATGGCTACACCTTC. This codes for CAFSDRDRGDYGYTF.

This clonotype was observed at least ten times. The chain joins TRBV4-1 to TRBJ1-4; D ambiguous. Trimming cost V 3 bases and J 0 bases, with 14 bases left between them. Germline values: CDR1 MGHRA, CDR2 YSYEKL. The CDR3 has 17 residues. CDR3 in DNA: TGCGCCAGCAGCCAGAACCCCAGTACCGCAACTAATGAAAAACTGTTTTTT. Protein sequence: CASSQNPSTATNEKLFF.

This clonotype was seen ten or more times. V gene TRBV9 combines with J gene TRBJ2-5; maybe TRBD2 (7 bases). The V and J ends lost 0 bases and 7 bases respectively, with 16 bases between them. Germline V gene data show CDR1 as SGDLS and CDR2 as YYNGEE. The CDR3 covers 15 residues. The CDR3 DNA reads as TGTGCCAGCAGCGTAGGAGGCGGGGGCGGGGGGACCCAGTACTTC. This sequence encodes CASSVGGGGGGTQYF.

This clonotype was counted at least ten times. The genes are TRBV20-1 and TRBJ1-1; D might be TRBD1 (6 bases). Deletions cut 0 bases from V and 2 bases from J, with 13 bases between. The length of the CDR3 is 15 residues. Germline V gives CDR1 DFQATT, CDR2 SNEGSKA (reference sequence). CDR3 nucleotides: TGCAGTGCTAGAGATTTCCCGGGGGCAAACACTGAAGCTTTCTTT. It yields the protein CSARDFPGANTEAFF.

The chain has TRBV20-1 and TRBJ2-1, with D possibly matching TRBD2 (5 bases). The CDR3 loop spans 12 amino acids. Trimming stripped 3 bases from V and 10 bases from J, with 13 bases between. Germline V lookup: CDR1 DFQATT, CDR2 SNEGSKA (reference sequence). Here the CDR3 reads CSASPPREEQFF. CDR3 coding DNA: TGCAGTGCTAGCCCCCCTAGGGAGGAGCAGTTCTTC.

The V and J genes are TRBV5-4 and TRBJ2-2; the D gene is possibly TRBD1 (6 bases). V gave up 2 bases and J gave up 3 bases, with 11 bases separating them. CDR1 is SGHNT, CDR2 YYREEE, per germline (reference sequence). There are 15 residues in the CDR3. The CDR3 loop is CASSLIGTYTGELFF. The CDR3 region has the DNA TGTGCCAGCAGCTTAATCGGGACATACACCGGGGAGCTGTTTTTT.

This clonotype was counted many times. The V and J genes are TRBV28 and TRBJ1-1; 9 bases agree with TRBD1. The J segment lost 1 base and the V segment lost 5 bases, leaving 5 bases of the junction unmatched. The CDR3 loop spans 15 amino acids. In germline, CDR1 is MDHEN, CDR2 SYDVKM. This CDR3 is CASSVTGGGNTEAFF. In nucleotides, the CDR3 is TGTGCCAGCAGTGTGACAGGGGGAGGGAACACTGAAGCTTTCTTT.

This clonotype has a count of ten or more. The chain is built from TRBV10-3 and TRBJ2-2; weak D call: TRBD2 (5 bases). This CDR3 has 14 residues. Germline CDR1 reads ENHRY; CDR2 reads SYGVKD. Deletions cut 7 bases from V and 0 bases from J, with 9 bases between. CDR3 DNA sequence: TGTGCCATCAAACGGGATTCGAACACCGGGGAGCTGTTTTTT. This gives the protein CAIKRDSNTGELFF.